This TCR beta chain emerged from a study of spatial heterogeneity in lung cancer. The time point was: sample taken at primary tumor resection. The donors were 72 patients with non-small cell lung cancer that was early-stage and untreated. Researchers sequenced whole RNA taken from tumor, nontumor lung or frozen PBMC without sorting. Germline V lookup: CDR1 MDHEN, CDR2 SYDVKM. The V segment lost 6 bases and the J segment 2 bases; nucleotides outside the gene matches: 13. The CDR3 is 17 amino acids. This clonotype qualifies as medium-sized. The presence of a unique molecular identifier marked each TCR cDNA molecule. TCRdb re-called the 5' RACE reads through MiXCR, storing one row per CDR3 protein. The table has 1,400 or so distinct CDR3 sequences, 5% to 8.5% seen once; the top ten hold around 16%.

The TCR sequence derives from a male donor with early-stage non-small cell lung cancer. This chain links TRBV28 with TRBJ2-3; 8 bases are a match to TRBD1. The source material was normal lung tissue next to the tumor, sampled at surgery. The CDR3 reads CASSQGAAVVNTDTQYF. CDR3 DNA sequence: TGTGCCAGCAGCCAGGGGGCGGCTGTCGTGAACACAGATACGCAGTATTTT.